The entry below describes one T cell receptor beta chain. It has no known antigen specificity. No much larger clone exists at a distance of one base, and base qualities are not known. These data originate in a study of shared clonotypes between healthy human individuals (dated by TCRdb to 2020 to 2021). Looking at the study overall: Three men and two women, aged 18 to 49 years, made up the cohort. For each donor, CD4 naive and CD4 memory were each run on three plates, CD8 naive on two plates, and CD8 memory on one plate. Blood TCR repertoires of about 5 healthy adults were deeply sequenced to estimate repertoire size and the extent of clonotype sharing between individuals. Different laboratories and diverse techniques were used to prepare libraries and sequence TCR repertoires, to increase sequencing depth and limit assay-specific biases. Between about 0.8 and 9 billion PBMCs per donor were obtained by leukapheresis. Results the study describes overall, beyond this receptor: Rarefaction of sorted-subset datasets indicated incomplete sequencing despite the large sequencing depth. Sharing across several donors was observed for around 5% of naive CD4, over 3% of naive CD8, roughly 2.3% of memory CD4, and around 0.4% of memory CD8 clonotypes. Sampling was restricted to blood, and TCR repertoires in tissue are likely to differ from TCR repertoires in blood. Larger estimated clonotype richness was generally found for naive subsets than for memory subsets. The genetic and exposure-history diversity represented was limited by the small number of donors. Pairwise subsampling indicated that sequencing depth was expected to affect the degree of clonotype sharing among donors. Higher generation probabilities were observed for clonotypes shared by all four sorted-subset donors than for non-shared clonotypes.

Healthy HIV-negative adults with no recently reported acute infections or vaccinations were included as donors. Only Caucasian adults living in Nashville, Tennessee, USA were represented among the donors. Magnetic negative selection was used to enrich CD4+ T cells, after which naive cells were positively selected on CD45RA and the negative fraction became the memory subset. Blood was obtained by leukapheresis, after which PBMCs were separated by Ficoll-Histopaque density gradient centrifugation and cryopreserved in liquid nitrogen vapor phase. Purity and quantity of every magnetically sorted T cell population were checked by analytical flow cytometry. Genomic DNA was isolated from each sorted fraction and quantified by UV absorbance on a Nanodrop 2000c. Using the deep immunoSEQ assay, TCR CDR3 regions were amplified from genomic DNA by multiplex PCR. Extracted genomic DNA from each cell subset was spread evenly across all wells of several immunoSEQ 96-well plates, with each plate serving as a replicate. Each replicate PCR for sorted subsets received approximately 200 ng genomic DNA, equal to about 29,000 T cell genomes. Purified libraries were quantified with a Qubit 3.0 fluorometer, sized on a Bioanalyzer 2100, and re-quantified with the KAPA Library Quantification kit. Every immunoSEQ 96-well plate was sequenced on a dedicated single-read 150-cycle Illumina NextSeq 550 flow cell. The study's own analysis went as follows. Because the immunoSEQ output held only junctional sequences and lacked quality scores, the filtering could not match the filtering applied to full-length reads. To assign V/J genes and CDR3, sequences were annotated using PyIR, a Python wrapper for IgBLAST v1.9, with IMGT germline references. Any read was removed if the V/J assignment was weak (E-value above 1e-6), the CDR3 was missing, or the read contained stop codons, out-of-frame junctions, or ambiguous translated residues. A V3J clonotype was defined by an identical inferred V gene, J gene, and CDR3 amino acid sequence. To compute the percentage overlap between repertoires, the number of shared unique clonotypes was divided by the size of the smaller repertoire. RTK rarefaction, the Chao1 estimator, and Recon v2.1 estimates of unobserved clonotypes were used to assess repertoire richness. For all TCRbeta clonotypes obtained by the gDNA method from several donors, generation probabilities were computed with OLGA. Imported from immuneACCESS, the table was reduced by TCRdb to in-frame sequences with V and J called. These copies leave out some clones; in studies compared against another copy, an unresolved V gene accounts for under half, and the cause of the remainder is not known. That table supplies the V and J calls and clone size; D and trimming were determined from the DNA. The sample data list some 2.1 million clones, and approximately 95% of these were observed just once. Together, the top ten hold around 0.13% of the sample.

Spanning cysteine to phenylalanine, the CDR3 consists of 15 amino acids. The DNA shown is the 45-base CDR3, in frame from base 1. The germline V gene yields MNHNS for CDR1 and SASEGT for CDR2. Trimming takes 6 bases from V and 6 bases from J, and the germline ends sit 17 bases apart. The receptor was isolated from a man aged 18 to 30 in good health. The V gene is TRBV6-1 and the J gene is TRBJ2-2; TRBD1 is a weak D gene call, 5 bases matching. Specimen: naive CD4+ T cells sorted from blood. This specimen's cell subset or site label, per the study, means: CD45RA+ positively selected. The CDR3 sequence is CASRRVGAIAGELFF. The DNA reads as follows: TGTGCCAGCAGACGCGTAGGGGCGATTGCCGGGGAGCTGTTTTTT.